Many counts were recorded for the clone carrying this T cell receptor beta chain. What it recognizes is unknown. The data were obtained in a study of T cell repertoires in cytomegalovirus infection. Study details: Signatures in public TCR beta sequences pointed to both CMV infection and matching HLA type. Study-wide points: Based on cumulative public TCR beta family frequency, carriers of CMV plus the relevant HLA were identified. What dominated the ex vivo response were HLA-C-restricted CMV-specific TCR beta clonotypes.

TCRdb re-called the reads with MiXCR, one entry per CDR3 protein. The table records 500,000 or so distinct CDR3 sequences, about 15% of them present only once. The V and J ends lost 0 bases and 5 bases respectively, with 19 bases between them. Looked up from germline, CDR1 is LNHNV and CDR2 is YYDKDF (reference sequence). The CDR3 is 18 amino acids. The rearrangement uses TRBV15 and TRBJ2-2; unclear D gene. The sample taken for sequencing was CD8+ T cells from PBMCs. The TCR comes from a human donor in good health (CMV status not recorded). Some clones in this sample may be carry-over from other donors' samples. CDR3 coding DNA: TGTGCCACCAGCAGAGATGCCCCGTGGGAAATGTGGACCGGGGAGCTGTTTTTT. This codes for CATSRDAPWEMWTGELFF.